These 7 T cell receptor beta chains were all obtained from the same sample, sequenced in a study of T cells in Graves' hyperthyroidism and ophthalmopathy. Researchers amplified the TCR beta CDR3 regions from RNA transcripts. With the HTBI primer set, the TCR CDR3 went through a first round of RT-PCR. TCRdb reprocessed the multiplex PCR reads with MiXCR, giving one entry per CDR3 protein. The sample includes more than 500,000 distinct CDR3 sequences, 13% to 15% of them seen just once. The sample consisted of blood. These receptors all stem from a woman aged 35 to 49 with Graves' hyperthyroidism.

The rearrangement links TRBV5-5 to TRBJ2-5; D unclear. V lost 4 bases to trimming and J lost 2 bases, with 18 bases between them. This CDR3 region has 16 residues. Germline V gene sequence: CDR1 SGHKS, CDR2 YYEKEE (reference sequence). In DNA, the CDR3 is TGTGCCAGCAGCCCGGCCGGAACCTTTTCTCAAGAGACCCAGTACTTC. Protein product: CASSPAGTFSQETQYF.

In this sample, this clonotype turned up many times. The rearrangement uses TRBV12-3 or TRBV12-4 and TRBJ2-7; D gene unclear. Trimming took off 3 bases at V and 2 bases at J, with 11 bases between the two ends. The CDR3 has 14 amino acids. The CDR3 bases are TGTGCCAGCAGTTTTACCGGGCTGCCCTACGAGCAGTACTTC. It translates to CASSFTGLPYEQYF.

This clonotype appeared a few times. A read error may explain this, as a much larger clone is one base away. V and J are TRBV11-2 and TRBJ1-1, with 8 bases aligning to TRBD1. The germline CDR1 and CDR2 sequences are SGHAT and FQNNGV. The CDR3 has 15 amino acids. In nucleotides, the CDR3 is TGTGCCGGCAGCTTAGGACAGGGAATGAACACTGAAGCTTTCTTT. It codes for CAGSLGQGMNTEAFF.

This clonotype was observed a handful of times. V and J are TRBV12-3 or TRBV12-4 and TRBJ2-3, with 14 bases matching TRBD2. The length of the CDR3 is 17 residues. Trimming at V came to 3 bases and at J to 5 bases, leaving 7 bases not matched to a gene. The CDR3 here is CASSLGTGTSGRDTQYF. DNA of the CDR3: TGTGCCAGCAGTTTGGGGACCGGGACTAGCGGGAGAGATACGCAGTATTTT.

This clonotype was counted a single time. The chain has TRBV12-3 or TRBV12-4 and TRBJ2-6; D gene unclear. CDR3 length: 17 amino acids. Between the trimmed V and J ends, which lost 6 bases and 0 bases, there was a span of 15 bases. The CDR3 DNA reads TGTGCCAGCAGCCAACAACCCTTAATCTCTGGGGCCAACGTCCTGACTTTC. Translating gives CASSQQPLISGANVLTF.

The chain links TRBV9 to TRBJ1-4, with D possibly matching TRBD1 (6 bases). In germline, CDR1 is SGDLS, CDR2 YYNGEE. The length of the CDR3 is 15 residues. V gave up 2 bases and J gave up 6 bases, with 14 bases separating them. CDR3 protein: CASSVRGEQDEKLFF. In DNA, the CDR3 is TGTGCCAGCAGCGTTAGGGGGGAGCAGGATGAAAAACTGTTTTTT.

The chain recombines TRBV27 with TRBJ2-7; TRBD1 matches at 7 bases. Germline loops: CDR1 MNHEY, CDR2 SMNVEV (reference sequence). V dropped 3 bases and J dropped 5; count of bases not matched to a gene: 7. The CDR3 contains 14 residues. DNA of the CDR3: TGTGCCAGCAGTTTCAACAGGGGTTTCGACGAGCAGTACTTC. Translation gives CASSFNRGFDEQYF.